The clone carrying this T cell receptor (beta chain) was detected once. These data belong to a study of shared clonotypes between healthy human individuals. Deep-level running was used for the assay. Repertoires were generated with immunoSEQ multiplex PCR, while TCRdb's copy carries only in-frame clones and drops some. This repertoire shows nearly 2 million clones, just under 95% found once; its top ten account for 0.95% to 1.5%. The V end was cut by 2 bases, the J end by 3 bases, with 12 bases between. Germline CDR1 is MNHNS and CDR2 is SASEGT. The CDR3 is made up of 15 amino acids. CD45RO-negative, CCR7-positively selected cells formed the naive CD8 fraction, excluding terminally differentiated effector memory CD45RA+ cells. All donors were healthy HIV-negative adults lacking recent acute infections or vaccinations.

The source is a man younger than 30 in good health. The chain has TRBV6-1 and TRBJ2-3; D is unclear. The source material was naive CD8+ T cells sorted from blood. CDR3 nucleotide sequence: TGTGCCAGCAGTGAATTGACCATTTCAACAGATACGCAGTATTTT. As protein: CASSELTISTDTQYF.